This T cell receptor (beta chain) was sequenced in a study of blood T cell repertoires in COVID-19. About the study: PBMCs, B-cell-depleted T cells, or T cells were the source of the cDNA or gDNA that made up the material.

The CDR3 length is 15 residues. Trimming left V 5 bases short and J 4 bases short, with 16 bases between. Looked up from germline, CDR1 is MNHEY and CDR2 is SVGAGI. The authors' processing: Estimation of nucleated cell counts was performed using reference gene primer amplification. TCRdb keeps only in-frame clones here, not all; method: immunoSEQ multiplex PCR. The V and J calls and clone size were taken over from that table, and D and trimming were inferred from the DNA. The sample comprises roughly 240,000 clones, about nine tenths of which are singletons, and about 2.5% rests with the top ten. Participants were aged 18 to 89 years, lived in 20 to 30 US areas, and enrolled virtually. Cohort allocation depended upon clinical history that participants reported.

This clonotype was sampled from a woman aged 25 to 39 with acute COVID-19. The material sequenced was PBMCs or T cells enriched from blood (not recorded which). V gene TRBV6-5 combines with J gene TRBJ2-3, with a tentative D call TRBD1 (6 bases). The CDR3 region has the DNA TGTGCCAGCAGTCAAATCTCAGGGGTGGCAGATACGCAGTATTTT. It codes for CASSQISGVADTQYF.